This is a list of T cell receptor beta chains from one sample in a study of T cells in Graves' hyperthyroidism and ophthalmopathy. TCRdb used MiXCR to reprocess the multiplex PCR reads, holding one entry per CDR3 protein. The sample has about 510,000 distinct CDR3 sequences; 40% to 55% are singletons. Sequencing was carried out using peripheral blood or thyroid tissue (not recorded which). Receptor source: an adult woman with Graves' disease, either hyperthyroidism or ophthalmopathy (not recorded which). CDR3s include the opening cysteine and the closing phenylalanine or tryptophan. Each record gives: J gene, V gene, D gene, clone size, CDR3 DNA, CDR3 protein. The D gene is left open where the match is weak. The size entry is marked missing in some rows and otherwise reads once, few, many or a size class.

J: TRBJ2-5
V: TRBV6-1
D: NA
size: many
DNA: TGTGCCAGCAGTCTCCTCCTTTCGGAGACCCAGTACTTC
CDR3: CASSLLLSETQYF

J: TRBJ2-2
V: TRBV15
D: NA
size: NA
DNA: TGTGCCACCAGCAGAGATCTTAGGAGGGTCGGGGAGCTGTTTTTT
CDR3: CATSRDLRRVGELFF

J: TRBJ1-6
V: TRBV9
D: NA
size: NA
DNA: TGTGCCAGCAGCGTAGGACGGGGGGATTCACCCCTCCACTTT
CDR3: CASSVGRGDSPLHF

J: TRBJ1-5
V: TRBV6-5
D: NA
size: few
DNA: TGTGCCAGCACCAACGCAGGGAATAGCAATCAGCCCCAGCATTTT
CDR3: CASTNAGNSNQPQHF

J: TRBJ2-2
V: TRBV7-9
D: TRBD1
size: many
DNA: TGTGCCAGCAGCCGAGACAGGGTTTACACCGGGGAGCTGTTTTTT
CDR3: CASSRDRVYTGELFF

J: TRBJ2-7
V: TRBV10-3
D: TRBD1
size: NA
DNA: TGTGCCATCAGGAATACAGGGGTTGGGACCTACGAGCAGTACTTC
CDR3: CAIRNTGVGTYEQYF

J: TRBJ1-5
V: TRBV18
D: NA
size: few
DNA: TGTGCCAGCCGTCAGGGAGATAGCAATCAGCCCCAGCATTTT
CDR3: CASRQGDSNQPQHF

J: TRBJ1-4
V: TRBV7-3
D: NA
size: NA
DNA: TGTGCCAAGATTTGGACTATCCTTAATGAAAAACTGTTTTTT
CDR3: CAKIWTILNEKLFF

J: TRBJ1-1
V: TRBV5-5
D: TRBD1
size: NA
DNA: TGTGCCAGCAGAAGGGACAGGGGGCCCACTGAAGCTTTCTTT
CDR3: CASRRDRGPTEAFF

J: TRBJ2-5
V: TRBV29-1
D: NA
size: few
DNA: TGCAGCGCCATACTCCAGGGCAAGGGGGAGACCCAGTACTTC
CDR3: CSAILQGKGETQYF

J: TRBJ1-5
V: TRBV12-3/TRBV12-4
D: NA
size: many
DNA: TGTGCCAGCAGTTTGGCCAGGTTCAATCAGCCCCAGCATTTT
CDR3: CASSLARFNQPQHF

J: TRBJ1-2
V: TRBV11-1
D: NA
size: NA
DNA: TGCAGCGTTTCTAGGGGCGAGGATTCTGGTGGCTACACCTTC
CDR3: CSVSRGEDSGGYTF

J: TRBJ2-5
V: TRBV20-1
D: NA
size: many
DNA: TGCAGTGCTAGAGTCCCCCTCGCCAGGGGATCTGGGACCCAGTACTTC
CDR3: CSARVPLARGSGTQYF

J: TRBJ1-1
V: TRBV7-9
D: TRBD1
size: many
DNA: TGTGCCAGCAGCGGGACAGGGCGCTGGTACACTGAAGCTTTCTTT
CDR3: CASSGTGRWYTEAFF

J: TRBJ1-1
V: TRBV28
D: NA
size: NA
DNA: TGTGCCAGCAGTTCCCCGAAACTGAACACTGAAGCTTTCTTT
CDR3: CASSSPKLNTEAFF

J: TRBJ1-2
V: TRBV12-3/TRBV12-4
D: NA
size: many
DNA: TGTGCCAGCAGCCCATCCCCACAGGGCGCTTATGGCTACACCTTC
CDR3: CASSPSPQGAYGYTF

J: TRBJ1-3
V: TRBV7-2
D: NA
size: many
DNA: TGTGCCAGCAGCGACACCGCCGGTGGCATATATTTT
CDR3: CASSDTAGGIYF

J: TRBJ2-7
V: TRBV20-1
D: TRBD2
size: NA
DNA: TGCAGTGCTCCACGTAGCGGGAGTGCCGGCGAGCAGTACTTC
CDR3: CSAPRSGSAGEQYF

J: TRBJ2-3
V: TRBV20-1
D: TRBD2
size: NA
DNA: TGCAGCGGCAGGACTAGCGGGAGTTGGGGAGATACGCAGTATTTT
CDR3: CSGRTSGSWGDTQYF

J: TRBJ1-2
V: TRBV29-1
D: NA
size: NA
DNA: TGCAGCGTTGATTCGGGGTCTTACTATGGCTACACCTTC
CDR3: CSVDSGSYYGYTF

J: TRBJ2-3
V: TRBV10-3
D: TRBD2
size: NA
DNA: TGTGCCACCGGGACTAGCGGGAGTACAGATACGCAGTATTTT
CDR3: CATGTSGSTDTQYF

J: TRBJ1-1
V: TRBV7-2
D: TRBD1
size: NA
DNA: TGTGCCAGCAGCTTACAATGGGACAGAGACACTGAAGCTTTCTTT
CDR3: CASSLQWDRDTEAFF

J: TRBJ2-6
V: TRBV24-1
D: NA
size: many
DNA: TGTGCCACCGCTACCCGAGGGGCTGGGGCCAACGTCCTGACTTTC
CDR3: CATATRGAGANVLTF

J: TRBJ1-1
V: TRBV7-9
D: TRBD1
size: many
DNA: TGTGCCAGCGCGCGCCAAAGGGGGCGGGGTGAAGCTTTCTTT
CDR3: CASARQRGRGEAFF

J: TRBJ2-7
V: TRBV7-9
D: TRBD2
size: few
DNA: TGTGCCAGCAGCCCCCGCGGGAGCGGATCCTACGAGCAGTACTTC
CDR3: CASSPRGSGSYEQYF

J: TRBJ1-1
V: TRBV29-1
D: TRBD1
size: NA
DNA: TGCAGCGTTGATGGACAGGGAGTAGGCGCTTTCTTT
CDR3: CSVDGQGVGAFF

J: TRBJ1-2
V: TRBV30
D: TRBD1
size: NA
DNA: TGTGCCTCCACAGGGGGAGCTAACTATGGCTACACCTTC
CDR3: CASTGGANYGYTF

J: TRBJ1-2
V: TRBV15
D: TRBD1
size: few
DNA: TGTGCCACCAGCAGAACCGGGACAGGGGGCTTCTATGGCTACACCTTC
CDR3: CATSRTGTGGFYGYTF

J: TRBJ1-5
V: TRBV7-9
D: NA
size: NA
DNA: TGTGCCAGCAGCTGGATGGGAGGGTTGAATCAGCCCCAGCATTTT
CDR3: CASSWMGGLNQPQHF

J: TRBJ1-2
V: TRBV19
D: NA
size: few
DNA: TGTGCCAGTAGGCTGACAGGTCGGGGCTACACCTTC
CDR3: CASRLTGRGYTF

J: TRBJ2-7
V: TRBV29-1
D: NA
size: many
DNA: TGCAGCGTTGGAGAAATATACGAGCAGTACTTC
CDR3: CSVGEIYEQYF

J: TRBJ2-7
V: TRBV5-1
D: NA
size: many
DNA: TGCGCCAGCAGCTCCAAGGGACCCACCTACGAGCAGTACTTC
CDR3: CASSSKGPTYEQYF

J: TRBJ1-1
V: TRBV4-2
D: NA
size: NA
DNA: TGTGCCAGCAGCCCATTTGGGGGTGCAGGCGAAGCTTTCTTT
CDR3: CASSPFGGAGEAFF

J: TRBJ2-6
V: TRBV19
D: NA
size: once
DNA: TGTGCCAGTAGTATCAACGACGGGGGCTCTGGGGCCAACGTCCTGACTTTC
CDR3: CASSINDGGSGANVLTF

J: TRBJ1-5
V: TRBV10-3
D: NA
size: NA
DNA: TGTGCCATCAGTGATTCGATGGATTATCAGCCCCAGCATTTT
CDR3: CAISDSMDYQPQHF

J: TRBJ1-1
V: TRBV28
D: NA
size: NA
DNA: TGTGCCTCAGGATTGACCGGGACACCGAACACTGAAGCTTTCTTT
CDR3: CASGLTGTPNTEAFF

J: TRBJ2-5
V: TRBV7-1
D: NA
size: NA
DNA: TGTGCCAGCAGCTCTCAGGGATGGGAGACCCAGTACTTC
CDR3: CASSSQGWETQYF

J: TRBJ1-5
V: TRBV7-2
D: TRBD1
size: few
DNA: TGTGCCAGCAGCCTGGACAGGAGAGCTAATCAGCCCCAGCATTTT
CDR3: CASSLDRRANQPQHF

J: TRBJ2-5
V: TRBV9
D: TRBD2
size: few
DNA: TGTGCCAGCAGCCCATGGGGGACTAGCTACGAGACCCAGTACTTC
CDR3: CASSPWGTSYETQYF

J: TRBJ1-5
V: TRBV9
D: TRBD1
size: NA
DNA: TGTGCCAGCAGCGGGACAGGGGCCAGCAATCAGCCCCAGCATTTT
CDR3: CASSGTGASNQPQHF

J: TRBJ2-5
V: TRBV11-2
D: NA
size: many
DNA: TGTGCCAGCAGCTCCCCTCGGAAGACCCAGTACTTC
CDR3: CASSSPRKTQYF

J: TRBJ2-7
V: TRBV7-2
D: TRBD1
size: NA
DNA: TGTGCCAGCAGCTTAGTCGGACAGGGGGCAACCTACGAGCAGTACTTC
CDR3: CASSLVGQGATYEQYF

J: TRBJ1-1
V: TRBV10-3
D: TRBD1
size: NA
DNA: TGTGCCATCGGGACAGGGCGGAGCACTGAAGCTTTCTTT
CDR3: CAIGTGRSTEAFF

J: TRBJ2-5
V: TRBV29-1
D: NA
size: NA
DNA: TGCAGCGTTGGTTCCCCCGACGGGAGTACCGAAGAGACCCAGTACTTC
CDR3: CSVGSPDGSTEETQYF

J: TRBJ2-2
V: TRBV29-1
D: TRBD2
size: NA
DNA: TGCAGCGTTGGGGGACTAGCGGGGGGAGAGGGGGAGCTGTTTTTT
CDR3: CSVGGLAGGEGELFF

J: TRBJ1-1
V: TRBV10-3
D: NA
size: NA
DNA: TGTGCCATTTCGGAGGTGAACACAGAAGCTTTCTTT
CDR3: CAISEVNTEAFF

J: TRBJ1-2
V: TRBV12-3/TRBV12-4
D: TRBD1
size: NA
DNA: TGTGCCAGCAGTTCGACCGACCGGACAGGGGGCTTGGGCTACACCTTC
CDR3: CASSSTDRTGGLGYTF

J: TRBJ2-1
V: TRBV20-1
D: NA
size: many
DNA: TGCAGTGCTAGCCCAGACAATGAGCAGTTCTTC
CDR3: CSASPDNEQFF

J: TRBJ2-2
V: TRBV5-1
D: NA
size: once
DNA: TGCGCCAGCAGCCTACGTCAGCAGAACACCGGGGAGCTGTTTTTT
CDR3: CASSLRQQNTGELFF

J: TRBJ1-4
V: TRBV7-9
D: TRBD1
size: few
DNA: TGTGCCAGCAGCCACCGGGACAGCTATGAAAAACTGTTTTTT
CDR3: CASSHRDSYEKLFF

J: TRBJ1-2
V: TRBV7-9
D: TRBD1
size: few
DNA: TGTGCCAGCAGCTTAGTCGTAGGACAGGGCCATGGCTACACCTTC
CDR3: CASSLVVGQGHGYTF

J: TRBJ2-5
V: TRBV20-1
D: NA
size: NA
DNA: TGCAGTGCTAGAGACCCATTTGGAAATGGGTTTCAAGAGACCCAGTACTTC
CDR3: CSARDPFGNGFQETQYF

J: TRBJ1-3
V: TRBV20-1
D: NA
size: many
DNA: TGCAGTACTACAGTCTCCAGCTCTGGAAACACCATATATTTT
CDR3: CSTTVSSSGNTIYF

J: TRBJ2-7
V: TRBV20-1
D: TRBD1
size: many
DNA: TGCAGTGCTACCCCCGGGACAGTTTCCTACGAGCAGTACTTC
CDR3: CSATPGTVSYEQYF

J: TRBJ2-3
V: TRBV2
D: NA
size: many
DNA: TGTGCCAGCAGTGAGGAAACAGGGAATACGCAGTATTTT
CDR3: CASSEETGNTQYF

J: TRBJ1-6
V: TRBV10-3
D: NA
size: few
DNA: TGTGCCATCAGTGAGAAGGAGGGAATAACACCCCTCCACTTT
CDR3: CAISEKEGITPLHF

J: TRBJ2-5
V: TRBV12-3/TRBV12-4
D: NA
size: many
DNA: TGTGCCAGCAGTTTCTTGTGGACCTCAGAGACCCAGTACTTC
CDR3: CASSFLWTSETQYF